This T cell receptor beta chain was recovered during a study of blood T cell repertoires in COVID-19. Authors' processing steps: Reference gene primer amplification gave nucleated cell count estimates. The method was immunoSEQ multiplex PCR; TCRdb's version includes in-frame clones alone and lacks a portion of them. The V and J calls and clone size are taken from that table; D and trimming were inferred from the DNA. The table shows about 160,000 clones, with more than 70% occurring only once. The sequenced material came from PBMCs or T cells enriched from blood (not recorded which). The TCR was taken from a man between 60 and 75 years old who had recovered from COVID-19.

In DNA, the CDR3 is TGTGCCAGCAGCTTTCGACAGATCTCGGGTGGCTACACCTTC. Its protein product is CASSFRQISGGYTF. This sequence joins TRBV5-8 and TRBJ1-2, with D perhaps TRBD1 (5 bases). The CDR3 totals 14 residues. Germline-derived CDR1 and CDR2 are SGHTS and YDEGEE. V was trimmed by 2 bases and J by 7 bases, leaving 15 bases between them.